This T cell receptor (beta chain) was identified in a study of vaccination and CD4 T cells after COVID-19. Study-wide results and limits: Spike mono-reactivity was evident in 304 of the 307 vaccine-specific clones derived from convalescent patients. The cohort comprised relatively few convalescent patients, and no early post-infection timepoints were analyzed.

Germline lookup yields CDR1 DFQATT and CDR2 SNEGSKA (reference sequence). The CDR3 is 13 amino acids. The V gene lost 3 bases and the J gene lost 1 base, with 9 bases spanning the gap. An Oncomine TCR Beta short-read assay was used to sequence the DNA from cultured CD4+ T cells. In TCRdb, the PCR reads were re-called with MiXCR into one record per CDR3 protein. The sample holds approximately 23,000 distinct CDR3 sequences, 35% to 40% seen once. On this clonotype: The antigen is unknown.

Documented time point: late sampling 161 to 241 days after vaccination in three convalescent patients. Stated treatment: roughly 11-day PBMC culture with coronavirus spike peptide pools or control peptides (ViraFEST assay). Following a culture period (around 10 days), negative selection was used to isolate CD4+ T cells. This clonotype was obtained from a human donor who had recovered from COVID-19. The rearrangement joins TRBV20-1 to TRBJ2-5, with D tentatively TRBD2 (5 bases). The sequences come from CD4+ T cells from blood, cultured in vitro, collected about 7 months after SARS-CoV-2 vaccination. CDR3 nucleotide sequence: TGCAGTGCTAGCCCCAGCGGCCAAGAGACCCAGTACTTC. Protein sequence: CSASPSGQETQYF.